The rows below give T cell receptor beta chains drawn from one sample of a study of T cells after yellow fever vaccination. TCRdb fed the 5' RACE reads into MiXCR, producing one record per CDR3 protein. The sample lists about 320,000 distinct CDR3 sequences, around 7% occurring once. The sample was PBMCs, taken around 45 days after the first yellow fever vaccination. The origin of the receptors is a man aged 18 to 29 who received the YFV17D yellow fever vaccine. Both conserved end residues are part of each CDR3. The order of the fields is CDR3 protein, CDR3 DNA, clone size, D gene, J gene, V gene. A D gene is named only where the DNA matches it firmly. Clone sizes are given selectively: once, few, many, or a class where the clone is expanded.

cdr3_aa: CSGRTGRYTEAFF
cdr3_nt: TGCAGCGGACGAACGGGACGGTACACTGAAGCTTTCTTT
clone_size: many
d_call: .
j_call: TRBJ1-1
v_call: TRBV29-1

cdr3_aa: CASKGEKLFF
cdr3_nt: TGTGCCAGCAAGGGAGAAAAACTGTTTTTT
clone_size: .
d_call: .
j_call: TRBJ1-4
v_call: TRBV25-1

cdr3_aa: CSVFGLADTDTQYF
cdr3_nt: TGCAGCGTTTTTGGACTAGCGGACACAGATACGCAGTATTTT
clone_size: .
d_call: TRBD2
j_call: TRBJ2-3
v_call: TRBV29-1

cdr3_aa: CASSSLRDRHSGANVLTF
cdr3_nt: TGTGCCAGCAGCTCCCTACGGGACCGACACTCTGGGGCCAACGTCCTGACTTTC
clone_size: .
d_call: .
j_call: TRBJ2-6
v_call: TRBV5-6

cdr3_aa: CSAREGLAGGNEQFF
cdr3_nt: TGCAGTGCTAGAGAGGGACTAGCGGGGGGCAATGAGCAGTTCTTC
clone_size: many
d_call: TRBD2
j_call: TRBJ2-1
v_call: TRBV20-1

cdr3_aa: CASSFVWGKKPNTEAFF
cdr3_nt: TGTGCCAGCAGTTTTGTTTGGGGGAAAAAGCCGAACACTGAAGCTTTCTTT
clone_size: few
d_call: .
j_call: TRBJ1-1
v_call: TRBV27

cdr3_aa: CASSFGFWGKNGELFF
cdr3_nt: TGTGCCAGCAGCTTCGGATTCTGGGGGAAGAACGGGGAGCTGTTTTTT
clone_size: many
d_call: .
j_call: TRBJ2-2
v_call: TRBV5-6

cdr3_aa: CASRGTPGQGAGSNQPQHF
cdr3_nt: TGTGCCAGCAGGGGAACGCCGGGACAGGGGGCTGGAAGCAATCAGCCCCAGCATTTT
clone_size: .
d_call: TRBD1
j_call: TRBJ1-5
v_call: TRBV6-2/TRBV6-3

cdr3_aa: CASSFRTGDYGYTF
cdr3_nt: TGTGCCAGCAGTTTTCGGACAGGGGACTATGGCTACACCTTC
clone_size: .
d_call: TRBD1
j_call: TRBJ1-2
v_call: TRBV6-5

cdr3_aa: CASSLQGETEAFF
cdr3_nt: TGCGCCAGCAGCTTACAGGGGGAGACTGAAGCTTTCTTT
clone_size: many
d_call: TRBD1
j_call: TRBJ1-1
v_call: TRBV5-1

cdr3_aa: CATSRDRTQETQYF
cdr3_nt: TGTGCCACCAGCAGAGACCGTACCCAAGAGACCCAGTACTTC
clone_size: many
d_call: .
j_call: TRBJ2-5
v_call: TRBV15

cdr3_aa: CASSLDRGYSPLHF
cdr3_nt: TGTGCCAGCAGCTTGGACAGGGGGTATTCACCCCTCCACTTT
clone_size: many
d_call: TRBD1
j_call: TRBJ1-6
v_call: TRBV7-3

cdr3_aa: CASTAEGLAYNEQFF
cdr3_nt: TGTGCCAGCACAGCCGAGGGACTAGCTTACAATGAGCAGTTCTTC
clone_size: .
d_call: TRBD2
j_call: TRBJ2-1
v_call: TRBV6-2/TRBV6-3

cdr3_aa: CASSSVRNQPQHF
cdr3_nt: TGTGCCAGCAGCTCCGTCCGCAATCAGCCCCAGCATTTT
clone_size: few
d_call: .
j_call: TRBJ1-5
v_call: TRBV13

cdr3_aa: CSGTEANYGYTF
cdr3_nt: TGCAGTGGGACAGAAGCTAACTATGGCTACACCTTC
clone_size: many
d_call: .
j_call: TRBJ1-2
v_call: TRBV20-1

cdr3_aa: CASSLVEWGRNEQFF
cdr3_nt: TGTGCCAGCAGCTTAGTCGAATGGGGTCGGAATGAGCAGTTCTTC
clone_size: many
d_call: .
j_call: TRBJ2-1
v_call: TRBV7-2

cdr3_aa: CASSFPRIGYNSPLHF
cdr3_nt: TGTGCCAGCAGTTTCCCGCGGATCGGGTATAATTCACCCCTCCACTTT
clone_size: .
d_call: .
j_call: TRBJ1-6
v_call: TRBV28

cdr3_aa: CASATAGGGETQYF
cdr3_nt: TGTGCCAGCGCCACGGCGGGGGGAGGAGAGACCCAGTACTTC
clone_size: .
d_call: TRBD2
j_call: TRBJ2-5
v_call: TRBV2

cdr3_aa: CSAVAGGSYNEQFF
cdr3_nt: TGCAGTGCGGTAGCGGGGGGCTCCTACAATGAGCAGTTCTTC
clone_size: few
d_call: TRBD2
j_call: TRBJ2-1
v_call: TRBV20-1

cdr3_aa: CASSLVTDYNEQFF
cdr3_nt: TGCGCCAGCAGCTTGGTAACGGATTACAATGAGCAGTTCTTC
clone_size: many
d_call: .
j_call: TRBJ2-1
v_call: TRBV5-1

cdr3_aa: CASRWTHSNQPQHF
cdr3_nt: TGTGCCAGCAGATGGACACATAGCAATCAGCCCCAGCATTTT
clone_size: many
d_call: .
j_call: TRBJ1-5
v_call: TRBV6-2/TRBV6-3

cdr3_aa: CASSLGQGDTDTQYF
cdr3_nt: TGCGCCAGCAGCTTGGGACAGGGTGACACAGATACGCAGTATTTT
clone_size: .
d_call: TRBD1
j_call: TRBJ2-3
v_call: TRBV5-1

cdr3_aa: CSARDRRGVDTEAFF
cdr3_nt: TGCAGTGCTAGAGATCGTCGGGGAGTTGACACTGAAGCTTTCTTT
clone_size: few
d_call: .
j_call: TRBJ1-1
v_call: TRBV20-1

cdr3_aa: CASRMTGSGANVLTF
cdr3_nt: TGCGCCAGCAGAATGACAGGGTCTGGGGCCAACGTCCTGACTTTC
clone_size: many
d_call: TRBD1
j_call: TRBJ2-6
v_call: TRBV5-1

cdr3_aa: CASLRSRAPRLDGYTF
cdr3_nt: TGTGCCAGCCTGCGCTCCCGGGCGCCCCGCCTCGATGGCTACACCTTC
clone_size: few
d_call: .
j_call: TRBJ1-2
v_call: TRBV6-1

cdr3_aa: CASSYSFPSSYNEQFF
cdr3_nt: TGTGCCAGCAGTTACTCGTTCCCGAGCTCCTACAATGAGCAGTTCTTC
clone_size: .
d_call: .
j_call: TRBJ2-1
v_call: TRBV6-5

cdr3_aa: CASSFWTAPYGYTF
cdr3_nt: TGTGCCAGCAGCTTCTGGACAGCTCCCTATGGCTACACCTTC
clone_size: .
d_call: .
j_call: TRBJ1-2
v_call: TRBV5-8